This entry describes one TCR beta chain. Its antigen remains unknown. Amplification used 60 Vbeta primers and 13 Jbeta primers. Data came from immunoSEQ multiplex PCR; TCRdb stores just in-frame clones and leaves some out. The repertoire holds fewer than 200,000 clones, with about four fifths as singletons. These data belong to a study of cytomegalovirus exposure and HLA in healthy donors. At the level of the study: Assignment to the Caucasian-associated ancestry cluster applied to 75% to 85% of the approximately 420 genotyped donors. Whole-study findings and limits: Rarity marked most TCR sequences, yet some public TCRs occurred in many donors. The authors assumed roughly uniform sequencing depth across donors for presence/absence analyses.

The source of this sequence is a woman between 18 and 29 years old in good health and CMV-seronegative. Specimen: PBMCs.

The chain's CDR3 is CASTPLSGSLAYEQYF. CDR3 DNA: TGTGCCAGCACCCCTCTAAGCGGGAGTCTAGCCTACGAGCAGTACTTC. The gene calls are TRBV5-5 and TRBJ2-7, with TRBD2 identical over 8 bases. The CDR3 has 16 amino acids. The V gene end was trimmed by 6 bases and the J gene end by 2 bases; junction bases not matched to a gene: 13. Germline loops: CDR1 SGHKS, CDR2 YYEKEE (reference sequence).